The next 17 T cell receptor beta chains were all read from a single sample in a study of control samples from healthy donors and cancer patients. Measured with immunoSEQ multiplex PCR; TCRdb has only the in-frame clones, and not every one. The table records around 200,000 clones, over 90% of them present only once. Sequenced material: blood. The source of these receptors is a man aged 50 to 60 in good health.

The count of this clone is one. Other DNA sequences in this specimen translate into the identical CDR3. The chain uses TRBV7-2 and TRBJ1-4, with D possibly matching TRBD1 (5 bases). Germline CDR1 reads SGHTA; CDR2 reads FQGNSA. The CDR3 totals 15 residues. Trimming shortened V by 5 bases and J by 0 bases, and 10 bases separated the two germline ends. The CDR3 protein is CASSQGTTTNEKLFF. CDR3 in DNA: TGTGCCAGCAGCCAAGGGACGACAACTAATGAAAAACTGTTTTTT.

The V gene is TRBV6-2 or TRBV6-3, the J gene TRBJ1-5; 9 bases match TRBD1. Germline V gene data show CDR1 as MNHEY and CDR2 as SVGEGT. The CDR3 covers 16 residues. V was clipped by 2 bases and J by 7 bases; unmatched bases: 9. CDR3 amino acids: CASSYGTGMSGQPQHF. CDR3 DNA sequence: TGTGCCAGCAGTTACGGGACAGGGATGTCGGGACAGCCCCAGCATTTT.

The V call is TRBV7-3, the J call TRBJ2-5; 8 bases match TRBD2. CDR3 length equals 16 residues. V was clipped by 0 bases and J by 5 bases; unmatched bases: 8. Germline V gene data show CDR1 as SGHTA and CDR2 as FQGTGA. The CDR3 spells CASSLTLGSGGETQYF. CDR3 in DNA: TGTGCCAGCAGCTTAACCCTAGGGAGCGGGGGCGAGACCCAGTACTTC.

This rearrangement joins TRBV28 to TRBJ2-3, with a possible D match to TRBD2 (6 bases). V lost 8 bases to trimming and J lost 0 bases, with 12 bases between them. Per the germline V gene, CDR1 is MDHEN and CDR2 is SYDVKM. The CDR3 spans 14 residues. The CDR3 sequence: CASAGAGSTDTQYF. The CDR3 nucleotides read TGTGCCAGCGCTGGGGCGGGGAGCACAGATACGCAGTATTTT.

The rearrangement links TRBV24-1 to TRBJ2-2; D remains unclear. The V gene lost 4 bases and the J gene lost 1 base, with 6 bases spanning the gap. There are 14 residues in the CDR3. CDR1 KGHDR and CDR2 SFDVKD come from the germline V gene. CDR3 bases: TGTGCCACCAGTGACCCTAAGAACACCGGGGAGCTGTTTTTT. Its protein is CATSDPKNTGELFF.

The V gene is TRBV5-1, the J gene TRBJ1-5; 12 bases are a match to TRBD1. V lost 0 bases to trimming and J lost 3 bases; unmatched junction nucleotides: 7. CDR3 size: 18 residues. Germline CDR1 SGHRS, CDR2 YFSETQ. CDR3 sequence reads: CASSLGPGQGAINQPQHF. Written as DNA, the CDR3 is TGCGCCAGCAGCTTGGGGCCGGGACAGGGGGCAATCAATCAGCCCCAGCATTTT.

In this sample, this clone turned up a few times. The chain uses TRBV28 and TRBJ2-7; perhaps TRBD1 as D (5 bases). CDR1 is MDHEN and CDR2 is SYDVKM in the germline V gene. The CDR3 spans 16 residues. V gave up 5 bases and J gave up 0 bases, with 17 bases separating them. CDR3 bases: TGTGCCAGCAGTGTACAGACAGTGGGATTCTCCTACGAGCAGTACTTC. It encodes CASSVQTVGFSYEQYF.

CDR3 amino acids: CSVTFRHLQETQYF. CDR3 nucleotides: TGCAGCGTGACCTTCCGACATCTCCAAGAGACCCAGTACTTC. The V call is TRBV29-1, the J call TRBJ2-5, with D unresolved. The CDR3 runs 14 residues. V lost 6 bases and J 1 base, leaving 15 bases between the germline ends. Germline CDR1 and CDR2: SQVTM and ANQGSEA.

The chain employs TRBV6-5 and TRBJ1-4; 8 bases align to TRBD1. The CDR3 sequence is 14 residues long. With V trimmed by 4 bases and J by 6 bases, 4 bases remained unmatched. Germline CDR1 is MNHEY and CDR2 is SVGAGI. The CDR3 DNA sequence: TGTGCCAGCAGTTCAGGGGGCGCGGATGAAAAACTGTTTTTT. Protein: CASSSGGADEKLFF.

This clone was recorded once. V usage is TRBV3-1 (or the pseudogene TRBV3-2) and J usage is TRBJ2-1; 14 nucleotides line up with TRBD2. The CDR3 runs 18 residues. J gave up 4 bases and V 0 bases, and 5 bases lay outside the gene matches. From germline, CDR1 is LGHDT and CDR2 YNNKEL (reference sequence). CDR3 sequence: CASSQDQGLAGEYNEQFF. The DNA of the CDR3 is TGTGCCAGCAGCCAAGATCAGGGACTAGCGGGGGAGTACAATGAGCAGTTCTTC.

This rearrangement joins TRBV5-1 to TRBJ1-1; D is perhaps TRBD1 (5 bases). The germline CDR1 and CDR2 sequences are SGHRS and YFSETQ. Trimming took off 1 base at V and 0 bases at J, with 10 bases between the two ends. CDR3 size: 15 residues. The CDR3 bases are TGCGCCAGCAGCTTGTTTCCGGGGCTGAACACTGAAGCTTTCTTT. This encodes CASSLFPGLNTEAFF.

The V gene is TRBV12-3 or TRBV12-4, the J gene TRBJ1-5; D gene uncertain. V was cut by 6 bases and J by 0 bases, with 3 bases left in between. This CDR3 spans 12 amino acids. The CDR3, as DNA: TGTGCCAGCAGGATTAGCAATCAGCCCCAGCATTTT. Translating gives CASRISNQPQHF.

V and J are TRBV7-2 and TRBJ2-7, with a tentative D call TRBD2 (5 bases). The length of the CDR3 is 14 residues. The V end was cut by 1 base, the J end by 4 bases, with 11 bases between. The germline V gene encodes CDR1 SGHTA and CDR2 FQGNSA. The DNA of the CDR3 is TGTGCCAGCAGCTTAGGAACGGGGTTGTACGAGCAGTACTTC. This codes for CASSLGTGLYEQYF.

CDR3 protein: CASSAGGQNTEAFF. CDR3 sequence (DNA): TGCGCCAGCAGCGCCGGGGGACAGAACACTGAAGCTTTCTTT. The chain recombines TRBV5-1 with TRBJ1-1; tentatively, D is TRBD1 (6 bases). V was cut by 4 bases and J by 1 base, with 11 bases left in between. This CDR3 is built from 14 residues. The germline V gene encodes CDR1 SGHRS and CDR2 YFSETQ.

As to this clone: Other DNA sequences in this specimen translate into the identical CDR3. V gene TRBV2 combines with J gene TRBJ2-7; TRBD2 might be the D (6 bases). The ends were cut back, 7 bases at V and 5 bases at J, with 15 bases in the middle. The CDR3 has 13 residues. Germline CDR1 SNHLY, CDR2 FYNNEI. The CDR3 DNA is TGTGCCAGCACCCCCGGGAGTGTTGACGAGCAGTACTTC. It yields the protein CASTPGSVDEQYF.

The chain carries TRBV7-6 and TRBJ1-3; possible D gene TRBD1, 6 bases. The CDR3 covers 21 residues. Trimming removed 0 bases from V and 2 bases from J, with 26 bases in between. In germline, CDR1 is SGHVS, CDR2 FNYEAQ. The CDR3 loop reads CASSLALMFRERRTAGNTIYF. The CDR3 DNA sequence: TGTGCCAGCAGCTTAGCATTGATGTTCCGAGAAAGAAGGACAGCTGGAAACACCATATATTTT.

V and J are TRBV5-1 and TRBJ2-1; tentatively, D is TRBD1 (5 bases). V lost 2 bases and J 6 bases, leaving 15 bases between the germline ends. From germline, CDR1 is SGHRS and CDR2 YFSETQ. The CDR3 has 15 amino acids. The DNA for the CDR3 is TGCGCCAGCAGCTTTCAGCCAGGGTTCGCCAATGAGCAGTTCTTC. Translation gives CASSFQPGFANEQFF.